This passage covers 13 T cell receptor beta chains from one sample sequenced in a study of blood T cells in healthy people across ages. A sample-barcoded 5' primer and a J-beta primer mix were used in a second PCR of roughly 7 to 11 cycles. TCRdb independently ran MiXCR on the 5' RACE reads; one entry per CDR3 protein. The table includes about 1.5 million distinct CDR3 sequences, approximately 39% detected once. Material for sequencing was blood. The receptors stem from a woman between 18 and 29 years old in good health.

This clonotype was picked up one time. This chain joins TRBV11-1 and TRBJ2-1, with 9 nucleotides matching TRBD2. This CDR3 region has 16 residues. Trimming cost V 1 base and J 10 bases; bases outside gene matches: 11. Looked up from germline, CDR1 is SGHAT and CDR2 is FQDESV (reference sequence). CDR3 residues: CASSLDGRGGLDEQFF. CDR3 in DNA: TGTGCCAGCAGCTTAGATGGGCGGGGGGGCCTCGACGAGCAGTTCTTC. Full variable domain (remainder filled in from reference TRBV11-1 and TRBJ2-1): EAEVAQSPRYKITEKSQAVAFWCDPISGHATLYWYRQILGQGPELLVQFQDESVVDDSQLPKDRFSAERLKGVDSTLKIQPAELGDSAMYLCASSLDGRGGLDEQFFGPGTRLTVL.

The V and J genes are TRBV20-1 and TRBJ1-2; 7 bases agree with TRBD1. The CDR3 is 13 residues long. Per germline, CDR1 DFQATT and CDR2 SNEGSKA (reference sequence). CDR3 loop: CRARDSQNYGYTF. The CDR3 DNA is TGCAGGGCGAGGGACAGCCAAAACTATGGCTACACCTTC.

The chain employs TRBV27 and TRBJ1-2, with a tentative D call TRBD1 (6 bases). The length of the CDR3 is 13 residues. V was shortened by 5 bases and J by 4 bases, with 11 bases between the two germline ends. Germline-derived CDR1 and CDR2 are MNHEY and SMNVEV (reference sequence). This chain's CDR3 is CASSMVQGYGYTF. The CDR3 bases are TGTGCCAGCAGTATGGTACAGGGCTATGGCTACACCTTC.

This clonotype was counted a few times. The genes are TRBV20-1 and TRBJ2-2; D call uncertain. Between the trimmed V and J ends, which lost 4 bases and 2 bases, there was a span of 8 bases. The CDR3 contains 13 residues. Germline V gene lookup returns CDR1 DFQATT and CDR2 SNEGSKA (reference sequence). The CDR3 bases are TGCAGTGCTATGGCCCGAAACACCGGGGAGCTGTTTTTT. This codes for CSAMARNTGELFF.

This chain uses TRBV20-1 with TRBJ1-1; TRBD1 agrees at 8 bases. V lost 1 base and J lost 1; bases outside the gene matches: 11. Germline loops: CDR1 DFQATT, CDR2 SNEGSKA (reference sequence). The CDR3 consists of 17 residues. Written as DNA, the CDR3 is TGCAGTGCTAGAGGCGTGGGACAGGAGCACCCGAACACTGAAGCTTTCTTT. It encodes CSARGVGQEHPNTEAFF.

In this sample, this clonotype turned up once. The chain carries TRBV7-9 and TRBJ1-1; 7 nucleotides line up with TRBD1. Trimming at V came to 6 bases and at J to 1 base, leaving 20 bases not matched to a gene. This CDR3 is built from 19 residues. Germline V gives CDR1 SEHNR, CDR2 FQNEAQ (reference sequence). The CDR3 DNA is TGTGCCAGCAGGGACGGGACAGTTATGGACAAAGGGCCGAACACTGAAGCTTTCTTT. Amino acids: CASRDGTVMDKGPNTEAFF.

The chain links TRBV24-1 to TRBJ2-1, with D unclear. The CDR3 is 13 residues long. V lost 0 bases, J lost 6 bases, and 5 bases lay in between. CDR1 and CDR2 (germline): KGHDR, SFDVKD. CDR3 loop: CATSDLNFNEQFF. CDR3 nucleotides: TGTGCCACCAGTGATTTGAATTTCAATGAGCAGTTCTTC.

There are a few counts of this clonotype. The chain combines TRBV3-1 with TRBJ1-1; D perhaps matches TRBD1 (6 bases). Germline V gives CDR1 LGHDT, CDR2 YNNKEL (reference sequence). Trimming removed 1 base from V and 11 bases from J, with 11 bases in between. This CDR3 is 12 amino acids long. The CDR3 here is CASSQGGRFAFF. The CDR3 nucleotides read TGTGCCAGCAGCCAAGGGGGGCGGTTTGCTTTCTTT.

This clonotype was seen a handful of times. The CDR3 DNA reads TGTGCCAGCAGAAAGACAGAGACCCAGTACTTC. Its translation is CASRKTETQYF. The chain employs TRBV7-2 and TRBJ2-5, with D unresolved. CDR3 size: 11 residues. V was pared by 6 bases and J by 4 bases, with 6 bases between. Germline V gives CDR1 SGHTA, CDR2 FQGNSA.

The chain links TRBV6-5 to TRBJ2-1, with TRBD2 matching 14 bases. The V segment lost 7 bases and the J segment 11 bases; nucleotides outside the gene matches: 7. This CDR3 spans 14 amino acids. Germline V gene sequence: CDR1 MNHEY, CDR2 SVGAGI. This chain's CDR3 is CASIGLAGGGKQFF. CDR3 DNA sequence: TGTGCCAGCATCGGACTAGCGGGGGGAGGTAAGCAGTTCTTC.

This clonotype occurred a few times. This chain connects TRBV4-3 to TRBJ2-4, with D perhaps being TRBD1 or TRBD2 (5 bases each). V was cut by 0 bases and J by 8 bases, with 11 bases left in between. CDR1 is LGHNA, CDR2 YSLEER, per germline. This CDR3 has 14 residues. This CDR3 is CASSQDREIYIQYF. The CDR3 DNA follows: TGCGCCAGCAGCCAAGACAGGGAGATTTACATTCAGTACTTC.

This clonotype was counted a few times. The rearrangement uses TRBV15 and TRBJ2-5, with D uncertain. The V end lost 3 bases, the J end lost 3 bases, and 8 bases lay between the germline ends. CDR1 and CDR2 (germline): LNHNV, YYDKDF (reference sequence). CDR3 length: 13 residues. The CDR3 protein is CATSSGSKETQYF. CDR3 nucleotide sequence: TGTGCCACCAGCAGCGGGTCGAAAGAGACCCAGTACTTC.

The genes are TRBV7-2 and TRBJ2-3; 11 bases are a match to TRBD2. J gave up 5 bases and V 5 bases, and 12 bases lay outside the gene matches. The CDR3 is 17 amino acids. Germline CDR1 reads SGHTA; CDR2 reads FQGNSA. Here the CDR3 reads CASSLSYSGRAGDTQYF. CDR3 in DNA: TGTGCCAGCAGCCTATCTTATAGCGGGAGGGCGGGAGATACGCAGTATTTT.